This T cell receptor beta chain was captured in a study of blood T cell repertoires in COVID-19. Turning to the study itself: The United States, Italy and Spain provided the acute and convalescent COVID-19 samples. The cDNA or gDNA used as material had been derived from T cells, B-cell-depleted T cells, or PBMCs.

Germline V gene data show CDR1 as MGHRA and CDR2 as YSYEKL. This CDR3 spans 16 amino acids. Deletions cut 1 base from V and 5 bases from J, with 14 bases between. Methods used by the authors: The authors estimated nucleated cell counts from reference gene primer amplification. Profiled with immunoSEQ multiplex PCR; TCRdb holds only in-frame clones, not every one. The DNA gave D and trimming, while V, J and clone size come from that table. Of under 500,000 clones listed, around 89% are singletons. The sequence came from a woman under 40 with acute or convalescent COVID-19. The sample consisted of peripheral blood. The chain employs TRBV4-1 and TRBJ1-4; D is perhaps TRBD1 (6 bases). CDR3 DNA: TGCGCCAGCAGCCAAGCCACAGGGCCCGGCAATGAAAAACTGTTTTTT. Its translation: CASSQATGPGNEKLFF.